The 28 T cell receptor beta chains presented below share a single source sample, sequenced in a study of T cell repertoires in cytomegalovirus infection (dated by TCRdb to the late 2010s). TCRdb shows the sequencer as Illumina HiSeq 1500. Clones were called with MiXCR by TCRdb after fastp trimmed the public reads at Q25, and only in-frame beta chains were retained. Here each entry gathers all rows of one CDR3 protein and keeps the most common genes and DNA. Counted in this sample were about 680,000 distinct CDR3 sequences; 20% to 25% of them appeared once. The leading ten clones occupy roughly 8% of the sample. The sample comprised CD8+ T cells from PBMCs. These receptors were taken from a human donor in good health (CMV status not recorded). Some clones in this sample may be carry-over from other donors' samples.

This clonotype occurred a few times. This chain joins TRBV6-5 and TRBJ1-5, with D possibly being TRBD1 (6 bases). CDR1 MNHEY and CDR2 SVGAGI come from the germline V gene. CDR3 length: 14 amino acids. Trimming cost V 6 bases and J 1 base, with 10 bases left between them. The CDR3 DNA is TGTGCCAGCAGAACAGGGATGAGCAATCAGCCCCAGCATTTT. Its protein product is CASRTGMSNQPQHF.

The sample holds a few counts of this clonotype. V and J are TRBV6-6 and TRBJ2-2; D ambiguous. This CDR3 has 16 residues. V was clipped by 5 bases and J by 0 bases, with 13 bases between them. Per the germline V gene, CDR1 is MNHNY and CDR2 is SVGAGI (reference sequence). The CDR3 is CASSRWPTANTGELFF. CDR3 in DNA: TGTGCCAGCAGTAGGTGGCCCACCGCGAACACCGGGGAGCTGTTTTTT.

This sequence joins TRBV12-3 or TRBV12-4 and TRBJ1-1, with D unclear. This CDR3 spans 13 amino acids. The V end lost 3 bases, the J end lost 13 bases, and 18 bases lay between the germline ends. The CDR3 DNA reads as TGTGCCAGCAGTTTCAAGAGGTCAAGTGTTGATTTCTTT. This codes for CASSFKRSSVDFF.

To note about this clonotype: Relative to the germline gene, one junction end is altered; a read error may explain this. This sequence joins TRBV11-3 and TRBJ2-3; the match to TRBD1 covers 8 bases. The V gene's germline CDR1 is SGHNT and CDR2 YENEEA. The CDR3 spans 15 residues. The CDR3 DNA sequence: TGTGCCAGCAGCTTACAACAGGGGGAGGCAGATACGCGGTATTTT. It codes for CASSLQQGEADTRYF.

The chain joins TRBV10-3 to TRBJ2-5; TRBD1 might be the D (5 bases). The CDR3 extends over 14 amino acids. The germline V and J ends were trimmed by 3 bases and 5 bases, with 13 bases remaining between them. Germline V gives CDR1 ENHRY, CDR2 SYGVKD. This CDR3 is CAISDLGQGETQYF. DNA of the CDR3: TGTGCCATCAGTGATCTGGGGCAAGGGGAGACCCAGTACTTC.

The chain carries TRBV25-1 and TRBJ2-3; perhaps TRBD2 as D (5 bases). This CDR3 spans 16 amino acids. The V gene's germline CDR1 is MGHDK and CDR2 SYGVNS. Trimming took off 4 bases at V and 8 bases at J, with 22 bases between the two ends. The CDR3 here is CASSGTGILLDGTQYF. In DNA form, the CDR3 reads TGTGCCAGCAGTGGGACCGGGATTCTGCTTGACGGTACGCAGTATTTT.

The table lists this clonotype with many counts. This chain links TRBV7-6 with TRBJ2-5, with a weak D call TRBD1 (5 bases). Trimming pared 1 base from V and 2 bases from J, leaving 11 bases between. This CDR3 has 15 amino acids. Germline CDR1 is SGHVS and CDR2 is FNYEAQ. Here the CDR3 DNA reads TGTGCCAGCAGCTTAGTGGGCAGGGAACAAGAGACCCAGTACTTC. Amino acids: CASSLVGREQETQYF. Full variable domain (outside the CDR3, taken from reference TRBV7-6 and TRBJ2-5): GAGVSQSPRYKVTKRGQDVALRCDPISGHVSLYWYRQALGQGPEFLTYFNYEAQQDKSGLPNDRFSAERPEGSISTLTIQRTEQRDSAMYRCASSLVGREQETQYFGPGTRLLVL.

Ten or more counts support this clonotype. CDR3 residues: CASSSLGTGAGELFF. The CDR3 nucleotides read TGTGCCAGCAGCAGCTTAGGCACAGGGGCCGGGGAGCTGTTTTTT. The V call is TRBV7-9, the J call TRBJ2-2, with TRBD1 matching over 7 bases. J gave up 6 bases and V 5 bases, and 9 bases lay outside the gene matches. Germline V CDR1 and CDR2: SEHNR, FQNEAQ (reference sequence). CDR3 length equals 15 residues.

J is TRBJ2-7 and V is TRBV18; TRBD1 aligns across 7 bases. V trimming: 3 bases; J trimming: 3 bases; junction bases outside the gene matches: 11. Germline V gene sequence: CDR1 KGHSH, CDR2 LQKENI. The CDR3 covers 16 residues. CDR3 in amino acids: CASSPALDRAIYEQYF. The DNA of the CDR3 is TGTGCCAGCTCACCCGCTCTCGACAGGGCCATCTACGAGCAGTACTTC.

This clonotype was recorded at least ten times. The V and J genes are TRBV28 and TRBJ1-3, with D unclear. Trimming removed 5 bases from V and 0 bases from J, with 8 bases in between. The V gene's germline CDR1 is MDHEN and CDR2 SYDVKM. CDR3 length equals 14 residues. The CDR3 region is CASSITGSGNTIYF. The CDR3 DNA follows: TGTGCCAGCAGTATCACGGGCTCTGGAAACACCATATATTTT.

This rearrangement joins TRBV28 to TRBJ1-2; perhaps TRBD1 as D (5 bases). V was trimmed by 6 bases and J by 4 bases, leaving 18 bases between them. The CDR3 totals 15 residues. Germline V gene sequence: CDR1 MDHEN, CDR2 SYDVKM. The CDR3 sequence is CASSNRDGNFYGYTF. In DNA, the CDR3 is TGTGCCAGCAGCAACCGGGACGGAAATTTCTATGGCTACACCTTC.

V gene TRBV24-1 combines with J gene TRBJ2-3, with 9 bases lining up with TRBD2. V was pared by 3 bases and J by 8 bases, with 5 bases of the junction left unmatched. CDR3 length: 14 residues. Germline CDR1 and CDR2: KGHDR and SFDVKD. The CDR3 DNA follows: TGTGCCACCAGTGATGGGGGACTAGCTGGTACGCAGTATTTT. It translates to CATSDGGLAGTQYF.

The table lists this clonotype with a few counts. The J gene is TRBJ1-2, the V gene TRBV2, with D possibly being TRBD1 (6 bases). Germline CDR1 and CDR2: SNHLY and FYNNEI. The CDR3 contains 14 residues. Deletions cut 4 bases from V and 1 base from J, with 10 bases between. The CDR3 DNA reads TGTGCCAGCAGTGGGACGGGACATAACTATGGCTACACCTTC. This codes for CASSGTGHNYGYTF. Variable domain in full (rest from reference TRBV2 and TRBJ1-2): EPEVTQTPSHQVTQMGQEVILRCVPISNHLYFYWYRQILGQKVEFLVSFYNNEISEKSEIFDDQFSVERPDGSNFTLKIRSTKLEDSAMYFCASSGTGHNYGYTFGSGTRLTVV.

The chain has TRBV29-1 and TRBJ1-1; D not resolved. V was shortened by 3 bases and J by 3 bases, with 11 bases between the two germline ends. CDR1 and CDR2 from the germline V gene are SQVTM and ANQGSEA. The CDR3 is 13 amino acids. The CDR3 DNA sequence: TGCAGCGTTGAGGAGGGAATAGACACTGAAGCTTTCTTT. Residues: CSVEEGIDTEAFF.

This clonotype occurred many times. J is TRBJ2-7 and V is TRBV7-2; the D is unclear. CDR1 and CDR2 (germline): SGHTA, FQGNSA. CDR3 length: 14 residues. The V end lost 1 base, the J end lost 6 bases, and 13 bases lay between the germline ends. CDR3 sequence reads: CASSLGALYGEQYF. The CDR3, as DNA: TGTGCCAGCAGCTTAGGTGCCCTATACGGCGAGCAGTACTTC.

The table lists this clonotype with many counts. V is TRBV29-1 and J is TRBJ2-3, with a tentative D call TRBD2 (5 bases). Germline assignment: CDR1 SQVTM and CDR2 ANQGSEA. The CDR3 has 12 amino acids. The ends were cut back, 6 bases at V and 6 bases at J, with 13 bases in the middle. The CDR3 DNA reads as TGCAGCGTGGCGGGTATGCTTGATACGCAGTATTTT. Its translation is CSVAGMLDTQYF.

Regarding this clonotype: Since a much larger clone is just one base distant, this may be a read error. The V call is TRBV7-9, the J call TRBJ2-4, with D uncertain. This CDR3 contains 15 residues. Germline V gene lookup returns CDR1 SEHNR and CDR2 FQNEAQ (reference sequence). The CDR3 spells CASTPSGEAKYIQYF. CDR3 in DNA: TGTGCCAGCACCCCGAGTGGAGAAGCCAAATACATTCAGTACTTC.

This chain uses TRBV7-9 with TRBJ2-3; 7 nucleotides match TRBD1. Germline-derived CDR1 and CDR2 are SEHNR and FQNEAQ (reference sequence). This CDR3 has 14 amino acids. The V gene end was trimmed by 5 bases and the J gene end by 0 bases; junction bases not matched to a gene: 2. CDR3 in DNA: TGTGCCAGCAGCCGGGGACAGAGCACAGATACGCAGTATTTT. It encodes CASSRGQSTDTQYF.

The gene calls are TRBV6-8 and TRBJ2-7; the D gene is possibly TRBD1 (6 bases). Trimming left V 2 bases short and J 4 bases short, with 9 bases between. The CDR3 runs 13 residues. The germline V gene has CDR1 MNHGY and CDR2 SAAAGT. This CDR3 reads CASSYAQGYEQYF. The CDR3, as DNA: TGTGCCAGCAGTTACGCACAGGGTTACGAGCAGTACTTC.

The chain joins TRBV6-1 to TRBJ2-7; D remains unclear. Trimming left V 6 bases short and J 4 bases short, with 10 bases between. Germline CDR1 and CDR2: MNHNS and SASEGT. The CDR3 covers 12 residues. CDR3 nucleotides: TGTGCCAGCAGGCGCTCATATTACGAGCAGTACTTC. Protein: CASRRSYYEQYF.

The chain joins TRBV7-9 to TRBJ1-1; a weak D match, TRBD1 (5 bases). CDR3 length: 15 amino acids. Germline CDR1 and CDR2: SEHNR and FQNEAQ (reference sequence). V lost 2 bases, J lost 0 bases, and 10 bases lay in between. The CDR3 sequence: CASSLWDPLNTEAFF. Written as DNA, the CDR3 is TGTGCCAGCAGCTTATGGGACCCTTTGAACACTGAAGCTTTCTTT.

As to this clonotype: A much larger clone sits a single nucleotide away, making a read error possible. V gene TRBV7-8 combines with J gene TRBJ1-6, with D hard to call. Trimming cost V 3 bases and J 2 bases, with 11 bases left between them. This CDR3 contains 16 residues. The V gene's germline CDR1 is SGHVS and CDR2 FQNEAQ. This CDR3 reads CASSLGNQPYNSPLHF. In DNA form, the CDR3 reads TGTGCCAGCAGCTTGGGCAACCAGCCCTATAATTCACCCCTCCACTTT.

This clonotype came up a few times. One end of the junction does not line up with germline, which may come from a read error. The rearrangement uses TRBV27 and TRBJ1-2, with 8 nucleotides matching TRBD1. The germline CDR1 and CDR2 sequences are MNHEY and SMNVEV (reference sequence). The CDR3 length is 15 residues. DNA for the CDR3: TGTGCCAGCAGTTCCGGGACAGGCCTGGGGTATGACTACACCTTC. Its translation: CASSSGTGLGYDYTF.

V gene TRBV20-1 combines with J gene TRBJ2-1; tentative D call: TRBD2 (5 bases). V lost 0 bases and J lost 4, with 13 bases in between. Germline V gene sequence: CDR1 DFQATT, CDR2 SNEGSKA (reference sequence). The CDR3 contains 15 residues. The CDR3 spells CSAREYSGIYNEQFF. The CDR3 DNA follows: TGCAGTGCTAGAGAGTACTCCGGGATTTACAATGAGCAGTTCTTC.

The chain joins TRBV20-1 to TRBJ2-5; D remains unclear. Germline CDR1 DFQATT, CDR2 SNEGSKA (reference sequence). The CDR3 loop spans 13 amino acids. V was trimmed by 0 bases and J by 5 bases, leaving 10 bases between them. For the CDR3, the DNA is TGCAGTGCTAGAGATCAGCGAGAGGAGACCCAGTACTTC. The encoded protein is CSARDQREETQYF.

The rearrangement joins TRBV29-1 to TRBJ1-2; 9 bases fit TRBD1. The length of the CDR3 is 13 residues. Germline V gene lookup returns CDR1 SQVTM and CDR2 ANQGSEA. V was clipped by 7 bases and J by 3 bases; unmatched bases: 6. This chain's CDR3 is CSARTGDYYGYTF. DNA for the CDR3: TGCAGCGCACGGACAGGGGATTACTATGGCTACACCTTC.

The chain has TRBV27 and TRBJ2-6; 9 bases agree with TRBD1. CDR1 and CDR2 from the germline V gene are MNHEY and SMNVEV (reference sequence). The V gene end was trimmed by 6 bases and the J gene end by 0 bases; junction bases not matched to a gene: 6. CDR3 size: 17 residues. CDR3 region: CASRTGGGFSGANVLTF. CDR3 in DNA: TGTGCCAGCAGAACAGGGGGCGGCTTCTCTGGGGCCAACGTCCTGACTTTC.

The chain is built from TRBV5-1 and TRBJ2-1; TRBD2 agrees at 16 bases. CDR3 length: 17 amino acids. CDR1 and CDR2 (germline): SGHRS, YFSETQ. V gave up 4 bases and J gave up 5 bases; unmatched junction bases: 6. The DNA of the CDR3 is TGCGCCAGCAGCGTGGGACTAGCGGGGGGGCTTAACAATGAGCAGTTCTTC. Encoded protein: CASSVGLAGGLNNEQFF.